Listed below are T cell receptor beta chains from one sample, sequenced in a study of shared clonotypes between healthy human individuals. Using immunoSEQ multiplex PCR, the repertoire was profiled, and TCRdb retains in-frame clones only, with some absent. The table includes some 630,000 clones, about 95% detected once. The sequenced material came from naive CD8+ T cells sorted from blood. All receptors come from a young woman in good health. Both conserved end residues are part of each CDR3. The D gene is left open where the match is weak. A clone size is listed for some rows: how often the clone was seen (once, few, many), or a class if it is expanded.

j_gene: TRBJ1-5; d_gene: TRBD1; v_gene: TRBV6-1; abundance: .; CDR3aa: CASSDVGQGSLPQHF; CDR3nt: TGTGCCAGCAGTGATGTCGGACAGGGTAGTTTACCCCAGCATTTT
j_gene: TRBJ2-1; d_gene: .; v_gene: TRBV5-6; abundance: .; CDR3aa: CASSPLGDEQFF; CDR3nt: TGTGCCAGCAGCCCGTTAGGGGATGAGCAGTTCTTC
j_gene: TRBJ2-7; d_gene: TRBD1; v_gene: TRBV6-1; abundance: .; CDR3aa: CASTSTGGSYEQYF; CDR3nt: TGTGCCAGCACATCGACAGGGGGCTCCTACGAGCAGTACTTC
j_gene: TRBJ1-5; d_gene: TRBD1; v_gene: TRBV5-1; abundance: .; CDR3aa: CASSLEPGTASNQPQHF; CDR3nt: TGCGCCAGCAGCTTGGAACCCGGGACAGCAAGCAATCAGCCCCAGCATTTT
j_gene: TRBJ2-1; d_gene: TRBD2; v_gene: TRBV6-5; abundance: .; CDR3aa: CASSNGLAERNEQFF; CDR3nt: TGTGCCAGCAGCAACGGACTAGCGGAGCGGAATGAGCAGTTCTTC
j_gene: TRBJ2-7; d_gene: TRBD2; v_gene: TRBV4-1; abundance: .; CDR3aa: CASSQELAGDYEQYF; CDR3nt: TGCGCCAGCAGCCAAGAGCTAGCGGGAGACTACGAGCAGTACTTC
j_gene: TRBJ2-7; d_gene: TRBD2; v_gene: TRBV5-1; abundance: .; CDR3aa: CASSLTGTSGLANEQYF; CDR3nt: TGCGCCAGCAGCTTAACCGGAACTAGCGGGCTTGCTAACGAGCAGTACTTC
j_gene: TRBJ1-1; d_gene: .; v_gene: TRBV28; abundance: .; CDR3aa: CASSSGGLGTEAFF; CDR3nt: TGTGCCAGCAGCTCCGGGGGCCTGGGCACTGAAGCTTTCTTT
j_gene: TRBJ2-1; d_gene: TRBD2; v_gene: TRBV10-1; abundance: .; CDR3aa: CASRARTSGSSAYNEQFF; CDR3nt: TGCGCCAGCAGGGCCCGGACTAGCGGGAGCTCCGCCTACAATGAGCAGTTCTTC
j_gene: TRBJ2-2; d_gene: .; v_gene: TRBV4-1; abundance: .; CDR3aa: CASSLLNTGELFF; CDR3nt: TGCGCCAGCAGCCTTTTAAACACCGGGGAGCTGTTTTTT
j_gene: TRBJ1-2; d_gene: TRBD1; v_gene: TRBV27; abundance: .; CDR3aa: CASSFPGQGVYGYTF; CDR3nt: TGTGCCAGCAGTTTTCCGGGACAGGGGGTTTATGGCTACACCTTC
j_gene: TRBJ2-3; d_gene: .; v_gene: TRBV5-4; abundance: .; CDR3aa: CASSLALDTQYF; CDR3nt: TGTGCCAGCAGCTTGGCCCTAGATACGCAGTATTTT
j_gene: TRBJ1-3; d_gene: .; v_gene: TRBV15; abundance: .; CDR3aa: CATSRGLPSGNTIYF; CDR3nt: TGTGCCACCAGCAGGGGGCTACCCTCTGGAAACACCATATATTTT
j_gene: TRBJ1-1; d_gene: TRBD1; v_gene: TRBV5-4; abundance: .; CDR3aa: CASSLTGGEAFF; CDR3nt: TGTGCCAGCAGCTTAACAGGGGGCGAAGCTTTCTTT
j_gene: TRBJ1-1; d_gene: .; v_gene: TRBV25-1; abundance: .; CDR3aa: CASIENTEAFF; CDR3nt: TGTGCCAGCATTGAGAACACTGAAGCTTTCTTT
j_gene: TRBJ2-7; d_gene: TRBD2; v_gene: TRBV19; abundance: .; CDR3aa: CASSPHGSGGLAGGLTYEQYF; CDR3nt: TGTGCCAGTAGTCCCCACGGTTCCGGGGGACTAGCGGGGGGACTTACCTACGAGCAGTACTTC
j_gene: TRBJ1-2; d_gene: .; v_gene: TRBV27; abundance: .; CDR3aa: CASSLTGIGYGYTF; CDR3nt: TGTGCCAGCAGTCTAACAGGGATTGGGTATGGCTACACCTTC
j_gene: TRBJ2-5; d_gene: TRBD2; v_gene: TRBV30; abundance: .; CDR3aa: CAWSVGLAGVEETQYF; CDR3nt: TGTGCCTGGAGTGTAGGGCTAGCGGGAGTAGAGGAGACCCAGTACTTC
j_gene: TRBJ1-1; d_gene: TRBD1; v_gene: TRBV9; abundance: .; CDR3aa: CASSGDSNTEAFF; CDR3nt: TGTGCCAGCAGCGGGGACAGTAACACTGAAGCTTTCTTT
j_gene: TRBJ2-2; d_gene: .; v_gene: TRBV28; abundance: .; CDR3aa: CASSFRLLNTGELFF; CDR3nt: TGTGCCAGCAGTTTCCGACTACTAAACACCGGGGAGCTGTTTTTT
j_gene: TRBJ2-5; d_gene: .; v_gene: TRBV28; abundance: .; CDR3aa: CATTKGIMSETQYF; CDR3nt: TGTGCCACCACCAAGGGAATTATGTCGGAGACCCAGTACTTC
j_gene: TRBJ2-5; d_gene: TRBD2; v_gene: TRBV27; abundance: .; CDR3aa: CASRLSPGLAHETQYF; CDR3nt: TGTGCCAGCAGGCTTAGCCCGGGACTAGCACACGAGACCCAGTACTTC
j_gene: TRBJ2-5; d_gene: TRBD1; v_gene: TRBV11-2; abundance: .; CDR3aa: CASSRPGDSQETQYF; CDR3nt: TGTGCCAGCAGCCGTCCCGGGGACAGCCAAGAGACCCAGTACTTC
j_gene: TRBJ1-5; d_gene: .; v_gene: TRBV7-2; abundance: once; CDR3aa: CASSLYNQPQHF; CDR3nt: TGTGCCAGCAGCTTATACAATCAGCCCCAGCATTTT
j_gene: TRBJ2-7; d_gene: .; v_gene: TRBV12-1; abundance: once; CDR3aa: CVQIHSGTEIYEQYF; CDR3nt: TGTGTTCAGATCCATTCCGGGACAGAGATCTACGAGCAGTACTTC
j_gene: TRBJ2-3; d_gene: TRBD2; v_gene: TRBV29-1; abundance: once; CDR3aa: CSVEFGLADSTDTQYF; CDR3nt: TGCAGCGTTGAGTTCGGGCTAGCGGATAGCACAGATACGCAGTATTTT
j_gene: TRBJ2-3; d_gene: TRBD1; v_gene: TRBV28; abundance: .; CDR3aa: CASSPGTGGISTDTQYF; CDR3nt: TGTGCCAGCAGTCCCGGGACAGGGGGGATAAGCACAGATACGCAGTATTTT
j_gene: TRBJ1-1; d_gene: .; v_gene: TRBV7-8; abundance: .; CDR3aa: CASSLHWGSATEAFF; CDR3nt: TGTGCCAGCAGCCTCCATTGGGGCAGTGCCACTGAAGCTTTCTTT
j_gene: TRBJ2-2; d_gene: .; v_gene: TRBV7-5; abundance: .; CDR3aa: CVRSRSVGIGTGELFF; CDR3nt: .
j_gene: TRBJ1-2; d_gene: .; v_gene: TRBV7-9; abundance: few; CDR3aa: CASSAFSGTEGYTF; CDR3nt: TGTGCCAGCAGCGCCTTTTCAGGGACTGAGGGCTACACCTTC
j_gene: TRBJ2-3; d_gene: .; v_gene: TRBV11-2; abundance: once; CDR3aa: CASSLTPGLSPTDTQYF; CDR3nt: TGTGCCAGCAGCCTTACCCCCGGACTGTCACCCACAGATACGCAGTATTTT
j_gene: TRBJ1-2; d_gene: TRBD1; v_gene: TRBV27; abundance: .; CDR3aa: CASSLTWGTGDSYGYTF; CDR3nt: TGTGCCAGCAGTCTAACATGGGGGACAGGGGACAGCTATGGCTACACCTTC
j_gene: TRBJ2-1; d_gene: .; v_gene: TRBV19; abundance: .; CDR3aa: CASSIRDSGYNEQFF; CDR3nt: TGTGCCAGTAGTATCCGTGACAGCGGCTACAATGAGCAGTTCTTC
j_gene: TRBJ1-2; d_gene: .; v_gene: TRBV28; abundance: .; CDR3aa: CASSLLDPADRANYGYTF; CDR3nt: TGTGCCAGCAGTTTATTGGATCCTGCGGACCGCGCTAACTATGGCTACACCTTC
j_gene: TRBJ2-3; d_gene: .; v_gene: TRBV6-5; abundance: .; CDR3aa: CASSYGGTTDTQYF; CDR3nt: TGTGCCAGCAGTTATGGGGGTACCACAGATACGCAGTATTTT
j_gene: TRBJ1-4; d_gene: TRBD1; v_gene: TRBV4-2; abundance: .; CDR3aa: CASSSDRGDVYGEKLFF; CDR3nt: TGTGCCAGCAGCTCGGACAGGGGTGATGTGTACGGTGAAAAACTGTTTTTT
j_gene: TRBJ1-2; d_gene: TRBD1; v_gene: TRBV10-3; abundance: .; CDR3aa: CAIRGTVNYGYTF; CDR3nt: TGTGCCATCAGGGGGACAGTTAACTATGGCTACACCTTC
j_gene: TRBJ1-5; d_gene: .; v_gene: TRBV27; abundance: .; CDR3aa: CASSFSGDNQPQHF; CDR3nt: TGTGCCAGCAGTTTCTCAGGAGACAATCAGCCCCAGCATTTT
j_gene: TRBJ1-4; d_gene: TRBD1; v_gene: TRBV29-1; abundance: .; CDR3aa: CSVEGDSEKLFF; CDR3nt: TGCAGCGTCGAAGGGGACAGTGAAAAACTGTTTTTT
j_gene: TRBJ2-3; d_gene: .; v_gene: TRBV7-6; abundance: .; CDR3aa: CASSLASGQPYTDTQYF; CDR3nt: TGTGCCAGCAGCCTAGCTTCGGGGCAGCCCTACACAGATACGCAGTATTTT
j_gene: TRBJ2-1; d_gene: .; v_gene: TRBV28; abundance: .; CDR3aa: CASSQSRDLRYNEQFF; CDR3nt: TGTGCCAGCAGCCAGTCCCGGGACTTACGTTACAATGAGCAGTTCTTC
j_gene: TRBJ2-7; d_gene: TRBD2; v_gene: TRBV7-9; abundance: .; CDR3aa: CAGGLAGSYEQYF; CDR3nt: TGTGCCGGGGGACTAGCGGGCAGCTACGAGCAGTACTTC
j_gene: TRBJ1-4; d_gene: TRBD1; v_gene: TRBV5-1; abundance: .; CDR3aa: CASSGGQGYVQEKLFF; CDR3nt: TGCGCCAGCAGCGGCGGACAGGGCTACGTCCAGGAAAAACTGTTTTTT
j_gene: TRBJ2-7; d_gene: .; v_gene: TRBV7-6; abundance: .; CDR3aa: CASSFSSGEQYF; CDR3nt: TGTGCCAGCAGCTTCAGCTCGGGCGAGCAGTACTTC
j_gene: TRBJ2-6; d_gene: .; v_gene: TRBV5-6; abundance: .; CDR3aa: CASSLETSGANVLTF; CDR3nt: TGTGCCAGCAGCCTAGAAACATCTGGGGCCAACGTCCTGACTTTC